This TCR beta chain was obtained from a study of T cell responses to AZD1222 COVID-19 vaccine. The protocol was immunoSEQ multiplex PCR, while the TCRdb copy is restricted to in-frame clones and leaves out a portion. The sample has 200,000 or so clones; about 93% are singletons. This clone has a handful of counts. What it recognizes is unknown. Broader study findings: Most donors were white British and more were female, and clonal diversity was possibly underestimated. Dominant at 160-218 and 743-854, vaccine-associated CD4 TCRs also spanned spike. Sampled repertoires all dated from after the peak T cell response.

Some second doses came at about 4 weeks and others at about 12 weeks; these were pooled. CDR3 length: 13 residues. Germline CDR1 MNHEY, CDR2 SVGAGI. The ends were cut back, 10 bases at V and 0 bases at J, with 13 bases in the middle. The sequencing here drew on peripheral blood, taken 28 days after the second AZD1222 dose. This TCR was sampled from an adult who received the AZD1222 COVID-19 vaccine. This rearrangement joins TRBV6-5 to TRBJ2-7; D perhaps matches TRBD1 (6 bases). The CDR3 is CAIQGGSSYEQYF. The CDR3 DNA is TGTGCCATACAGGGCGGCAGCTCCTACGAGCAGTACTTC.